Listed below are T cell receptor beta chains from one sample, sequenced in a study of tumor-infiltrating lymphocytes in primary liver carcinoma. From the multiplex PCR reads, TCRdb called clonotypes with MiXCR, one entry per CDR3 protein. Among about 310,000 distinct CDR3 sequences listed, about three fifths were seen once. The specimen was peripheral blood. The source is a woman aged 30 to 39 with primary liver carcinoma and hepatitis B virus infection. Both conserved end residues are part of each CDR3. Fields, in order: V gene, CDR3 protein.

V gene: TRBV24-1; CDR3 protein: CATRGVGGTGELFF
V gene: TRBV29-1; CDR3 protein: CNVLLTGAATDTQYF
V gene: TRBV11-2; CDR3 protein: CASKDPQGAGSSYNEQFF
V gene: TRBV29-1; CDR3 protein: CSGGQEGYQNTEAFF
V gene: TRBV4-2; CDR3 protein: CASSLVAGGPDTQYF
V gene: TRBV12-3/TRBV12-4; CDR3 protein: CASSLATPGWANYGYTF
V gene: TRBV6-2/TRBV6-3; CDR3 protein: CARSRLRQSNQPQHF
V gene: TRBV12-3/TRBV12-4; CDR3 protein: CVSSSRVGGTTDTRYF
V gene: TRBV29-1; CDR3 protein: CSACAANTEAFF
V gene: TRBV5-6; CDR3 protein: CVSSLWARGNEELFF
V gene: TRBV5-5; CDR3 protein: CASSLVGGTLNEEFF
V gene: TRBV6-6; CDR3 protein: CAREGYVTGELFF
V gene: TRBV4-1; CDR3 protein: CANSQMVKNIQYF
V gene: TRBV28; CDR3 protein: CAGSPPGHGKTQYF
V gene: TRBV12-3/TRBV12-4; CDR3 protein: CASSLEAVSYNERFF
V gene: TRBV11-2; CDR3 protein: CAGSTTVGREAFF
V gene: TRBV12-3/TRBV12-4; CDR3 protein: CASSLPQGANEQFF
V gene: TRBV29-1; CDR3 protein: CSVVVAEQFF
V gene: TRBV11-2; CDR3 protein: CASSPRPGGTNEKLFF
V gene: TRBV4-2; CDR3 protein: CASSQLEGGSSYNEQFF
V gene: TRBV28; CDR3 protein: CASSLGPFYEQYF
V gene: TRBV6-1; CDR3 protein: CASSELAEIAKNIQYF
V gene: TRBV12-5; CDR3 protein: CASGLRTGGNTGELFF
V gene: TRBV6-5; CDR3 protein: CASSYSGTARGQYF
V gene: TRBV5-4; CDR3 protein: CASGVGTQAYEQYF
V gene: TRBV6-1; CDR3 protein: CAITRQADRTDTQYF
V gene: TRBV5-6; CDR3 protein: CASSLASPGGIQYF
V gene: TRBV6-2/TRBV6-3; CDR3 protein: CASSTPTWDNYGYTF
V gene: TRBV5-5; CDR3 protein: CASSRDRLSYNEQFF
V gene: TRBV6-5; CDR3 protein: CASSHGGKGNEQFF
V gene: TRBV28; CDR3 protein: CASSLPFLAGVNNEQFF
V gene: TRBV6-2/TRBV6-3; CDR3 protein: CASSYSSYEQYF
V gene: TRBV6-5; CDR3 protein: CASTTGGTTRELFF
V gene: TRBV12-3/TRBV12-4; CDR3 protein: CACSSSSLNTGELFF
V gene: TRBV6-5; CDR3 protein: CASSYFGQVDGELFF
V gene: TRBV9; CDR3 protein: CASSGGSPGSGAIF
V gene: TRBV5-1; CDR3 protein: CTSRLATGLGSPLHF
V gene: TRBV4-2; CDR3 protein: CASSQDRKEQYF
V gene: TRBV7-9; CDR3 protein: CTSSSTYNERFF
V gene: TRBV10-1; CDR3 protein: CASSDTGTSGIEQYF
V gene: TRBV11-3; CDR3 protein: CASSSRGGGLLEEQYF
V gene: TRBV30; CDR3 protein: CAWSVGTRYNEQFF